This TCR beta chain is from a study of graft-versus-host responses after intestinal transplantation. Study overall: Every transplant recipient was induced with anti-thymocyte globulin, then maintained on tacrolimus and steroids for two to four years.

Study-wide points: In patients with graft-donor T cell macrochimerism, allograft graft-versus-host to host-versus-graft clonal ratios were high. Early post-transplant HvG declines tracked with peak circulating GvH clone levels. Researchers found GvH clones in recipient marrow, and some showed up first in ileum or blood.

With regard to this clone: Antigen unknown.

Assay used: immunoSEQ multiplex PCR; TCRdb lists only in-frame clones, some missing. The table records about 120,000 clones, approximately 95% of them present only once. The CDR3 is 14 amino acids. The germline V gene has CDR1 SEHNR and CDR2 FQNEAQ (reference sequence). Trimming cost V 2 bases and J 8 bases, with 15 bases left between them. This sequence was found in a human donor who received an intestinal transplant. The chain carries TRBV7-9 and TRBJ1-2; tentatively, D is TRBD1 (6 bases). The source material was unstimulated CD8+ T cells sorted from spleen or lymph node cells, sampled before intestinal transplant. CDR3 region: CASSLFSGAEGYTF. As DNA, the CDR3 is TGTGCCAGCAGCTTATTCTCAGGGGCAGAAGGCTACACCTTC.